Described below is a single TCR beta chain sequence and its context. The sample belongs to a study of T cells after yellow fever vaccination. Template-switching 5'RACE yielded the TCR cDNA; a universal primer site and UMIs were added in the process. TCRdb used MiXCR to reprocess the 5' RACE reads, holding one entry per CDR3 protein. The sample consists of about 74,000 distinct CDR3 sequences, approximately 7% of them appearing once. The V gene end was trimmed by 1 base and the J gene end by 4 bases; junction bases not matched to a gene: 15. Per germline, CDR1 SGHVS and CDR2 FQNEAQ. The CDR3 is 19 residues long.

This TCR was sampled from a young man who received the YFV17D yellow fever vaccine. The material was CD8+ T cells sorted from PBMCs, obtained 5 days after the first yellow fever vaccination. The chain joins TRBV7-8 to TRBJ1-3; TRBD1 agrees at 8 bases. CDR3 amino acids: CASSLDPLHDRGRGNTIYF. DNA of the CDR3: TGTGCCAGCAGCTTAGACCCTCTCCACGACAGGGGACGAGGAAACACCATATATTTT.